One sample yielded the 3 T cell receptor beta chains listed below, sequenced in a study of brain metastases from non-small cell lung cancer. Assay used: immunoSEQ multiplex PCR; TCRdb lists only in-frame clones, some missing. Counted here are about 2,000 clones, around 85% occurring once; the ten biggest clones make up about a tenth. Specimen: tumor-adjacent normal tissue. The receptors here all came from a donor at least 40 years old with non-small cell lung cancer.

This clone was recorded only once. The chain joins TRBV7-3 to TRBJ2-1, with TRBD2 matching 7 bases. Germline V gene lookup returns CDR1 SGHTA and CDR2 FQGTGA. Trimming cost V 2 bases and J 9 bases; bases outside gene matches: 4. The CDR3 runs to 13 residues. CDR3 nucleotides: TGTGCCAGCAGCTTAGCGGGGGTAGGTGAGCAGTTCTTC. This gives the protein CASSLAGVGEQFF.

The rearrangement joins TRBV7-9 to TRBJ2-7; D is unresolved. CDR1 is SEHNR, CDR2 FQNEAQ, per germline (reference sequence). Trimming removed 7 bases at V and 0 bases at J, with 7 bases between. The CDR3 is 12 amino acids. The CDR3 here is CASTDDSYEQYF. The DNA for the CDR3 is TGTGCCAGCACCGACGACTCCTACGAGCAGTACTTC.

Only a few counts were recorded for this clone. This chain joins TRBV5-6 and TRBJ1-2; 9 positions agree with TRBD1. J gave up 2 bases and V 3 bases, and 8 bases lay outside the gene matches. Per the germline V gene, CDR1 is SGHDT and CDR2 is YYEEEE. This CDR3 region has 16 residues. DNA of the CDR3: TGTGCCAGCAGCTCCGTACAGGGGGCAGGGAACTATGGCTACACCTTC. Protein sequence: CASSSVQGAGNYGYTF.